A single sample gave rise to the 12 T cell receptor beta chains below, sequenced in a study of shared clonotypes between healthy human individuals. The assay was immunoSEQ multiplex PCR, and TCRdb's table has in-frame clones only and misses some. Seen here are about 2 million clones, about 95% observed once, and the top ten hold approximately 1.2%. In the naive CD8 group, cells lacked CD45RO and were positively selected for CCR7, so terminally differentiated effector memory CD45RA+ cells were left out. The source material was naive CD8+ T cells sorted from blood. All receptors come from a man younger than 35 in good health.

The chain joins TRBV7-9 to TRBJ2-5, with TRBD1 matching over 8 bases. After removal of 5 bases from V and 0 bases from J, the junction contained 5 bases not matched to a gene. The length of the CDR3 is 15 residues. Germline V lookup: CDR1 SEHNR, CDR2 FQNEAQ (reference sequence). CDR3 residues: CASSPRQGYQETQYF. CDR3 in DNA: TGTGCCAGCAGCCCCCGACAGGGGTACCAAGAGACCCAGTACTTC.

J is TRBJ2-5 and V is TRBV5-8; 8 bases agree with TRBD1. Germline CDR1 and CDR2: SGHTS and YDEGEE. The CDR3 covers 15 residues. The V segment lost 2 bases and the J segment 3 bases; nucleotides outside the gene matches: 6. As DNA, the CDR3 is TGTGCCAGCAGCTTCGGGACAGGCAGCGAAGAGACCCAGTACTTC. As protein: CASSFGTGSEETQYF.

The V gene is TRBV2, the J gene TRBJ2-3; 14 bases agree with TRBD2. V gave up 6 bases and J gave up 5 bases; unmatched junction bases: 4. Germline CDR1 SNHLY, CDR2 FYNNEI. This CDR3 has 15 amino acids. The CDR3 here is CASSLTSGGVDTQYF. CDR3 nucleotides: TGTGCCAGCAGCTTGACTAGCGGGGGGGTAGATACGCAGTATTTT.

V gene TRBV9 combines with J gene TRBJ2-7, with 8 bases identical to TRBD2. The germline CDR1 and CDR2 sequences are SGDLS and YYNGEE. J lost 2 bases, V lost 4 bases, and 8 bases had no gene match. The CDR3 extends over 15 amino acids. CDR3 loop: CASSPSGLVTYEQYF. The CDR3 DNA is TGTGCCAGCAGCCCGTCGGGACTAGTTACCTACGAGCAGTACTTC. Supplemented by reference TRBV9 and TRBJ2-7, the full variable domain reads DSGVTQTPKHLITATGQRVTLRCSPRSGDLSVYWYQQSLDQGLQFLIQYYNGEERAKGNILERFSAQQFPDLHSELNLSSLELGDSALYFCASSPSGLVTYEQYFGPGTRLTVT.

The chain recombines TRBV28 with TRBJ1-1, with unresolved D. CDR3 length: 14 amino acids. V dropped 6 bases and J dropped 1 base, with 12 bases sitting between them. Germline loops: CDR1 MDHEN, CDR2 SYDVKM. The CDR3 loop reads CASRQNIGNTEAFF. CDR3 nucleotides: TGTGCCAGCAGGCAAAATATTGGGAACACTGAAGCTTTCTTT.

The chain is built from TRBV25-1 and TRBJ2-1, with D perhaps given as TRBD1 or TRBD2 (5 bases each). The CDR3 length is 15 residues. V was cut by 5 bases and J by 2 bases, with 13 bases left in between. Germline values: CDR1 MGHDK, CDR2 SYGVNS. The CDR3 spells CASSTLWGPYNEQFF. CDR3 coding DNA: TGTGCCAGCAGTACCCTTTGGGGACCCTACAATGAGCAGTTCTTC. Supplemented by reference TRBV25-1 and TRBJ2-1, the full variable domain reads EADIYQTPRYLVIGTGKKITLECSQTMGHDKMYWYQQDPGMELHLIHYSYGVNSTEKGDLSSESTVSRIRTEHFPLTLESARPSHTSQYLCASSTLWGPYNEQFFGPGTRLTVL.

On this clone itself: Other DNA sequences in the same sample also yield this CDR3. The chain uses TRBV7-9 and TRBJ2-7; D is tentatively TRBD1 or TRBD2 (5 bases each). Trimming removed 5 bases from V and 3 bases from J, with 11 bases in between. Germline V CDR1 and CDR2: SEHNR, FQNEAQ (reference sequence). The CDR3 is 13 amino acids. For the CDR3, the DNA is TGTGCCAGCAGCCCACGGGACGGCTACGAGCAGTACTTC. Translation: CASSPRDGYEQYF.

V usage is TRBV28 and J usage is TRBJ2-7; 11 nucleotides match TRBD2. The V gene's germline CDR1 is MDHEN and CDR2 SYDVKM. The CDR3 is 14 residues long. J gave up 2 bases and V 6 bases, and 3 bases lay outside the gene matches. DNA for the CDR3: TGTGCCAGCAGGCCTAGCGGGGGGACCTACGAGCAGTACTTC. Its protein is CASRPSGGTYEQYF.

The chain recombines TRBV6-1 with TRBJ1-2; 8 bases are a match to TRBD1. This CDR3 is built from 15 residues. Germline V gene lookup returns CDR1 MNHNS and CDR2 SASEGT. V dropped 3 bases and J dropped 0; count of bases not matched to a gene: 3. The chain's CDR3 is CASSDPTGANYGYTF. CDR3 in DNA: TGTGCCAGCAGTGATCCGACAGGGGCTAACTATGGCTACACCTTC.

The chain employs TRBV4-1 and TRBJ2-3; D not resolved. The CDR3 has 15 amino acids. V dropped 0 bases and J dropped 2 bases, with 9 bases sitting between them. Germline lookup yields CDR1 MGHRA and CDR2 YSYEKL. The CDR3 bases are TGCGCCAGCAGCCAAGATCGGCACAACACAGATACGCAGTATTTT. It encodes CASSQDRHNTDTQYF.

Points on this clone: Other DNA sequences in the sample encode the same CDR3. V and J are TRBV19 and TRBJ2-7; 7 bases agree with TRBD1. CDR1 is LNHDA and CDR2 is SQIVND in the germline V gene (reference sequence). The junction had 3 bases not matched to a gene; V was cut back by 2 bases and J by 2 bases. The CDR3 is 14 residues long. In DNA form, the CDR3 reads TGTGCCAGTAGTATATCCGGGACAGCCTACGAGCAGTACTTC. Amino acid sequence: CASSISGTAYEQYF.

The chain carries TRBV11-2 and TRBJ1-5; possible D gene TRBD1, 6 bases. CDR3 length: 12 amino acids. The ends were cut back, 6 bases at V and 4 bases at J, with 7 bases in the middle. The V gene's germline CDR1 is SGHAT and CDR2 FQNNGV. The CDR3 region is CASRQGNQPQHF. CDR3 in DNA: TGTGCCAGCAGACAGGGAAATCAGCCCCAGCATTTT. The full variable domain, with the rest looked up from reference TRBV11-2 and TRBJ1-5, is EAGVAQSPRYKIIEKRQSVAFWCNPISGHATLYWYQQILGQGPKLLIQFQNNGVVDDSQLPKDRFSAERLKGVDSTLKIQPAKLEDSAVYLCASRQGNQPQHFGDGTRLSIL.